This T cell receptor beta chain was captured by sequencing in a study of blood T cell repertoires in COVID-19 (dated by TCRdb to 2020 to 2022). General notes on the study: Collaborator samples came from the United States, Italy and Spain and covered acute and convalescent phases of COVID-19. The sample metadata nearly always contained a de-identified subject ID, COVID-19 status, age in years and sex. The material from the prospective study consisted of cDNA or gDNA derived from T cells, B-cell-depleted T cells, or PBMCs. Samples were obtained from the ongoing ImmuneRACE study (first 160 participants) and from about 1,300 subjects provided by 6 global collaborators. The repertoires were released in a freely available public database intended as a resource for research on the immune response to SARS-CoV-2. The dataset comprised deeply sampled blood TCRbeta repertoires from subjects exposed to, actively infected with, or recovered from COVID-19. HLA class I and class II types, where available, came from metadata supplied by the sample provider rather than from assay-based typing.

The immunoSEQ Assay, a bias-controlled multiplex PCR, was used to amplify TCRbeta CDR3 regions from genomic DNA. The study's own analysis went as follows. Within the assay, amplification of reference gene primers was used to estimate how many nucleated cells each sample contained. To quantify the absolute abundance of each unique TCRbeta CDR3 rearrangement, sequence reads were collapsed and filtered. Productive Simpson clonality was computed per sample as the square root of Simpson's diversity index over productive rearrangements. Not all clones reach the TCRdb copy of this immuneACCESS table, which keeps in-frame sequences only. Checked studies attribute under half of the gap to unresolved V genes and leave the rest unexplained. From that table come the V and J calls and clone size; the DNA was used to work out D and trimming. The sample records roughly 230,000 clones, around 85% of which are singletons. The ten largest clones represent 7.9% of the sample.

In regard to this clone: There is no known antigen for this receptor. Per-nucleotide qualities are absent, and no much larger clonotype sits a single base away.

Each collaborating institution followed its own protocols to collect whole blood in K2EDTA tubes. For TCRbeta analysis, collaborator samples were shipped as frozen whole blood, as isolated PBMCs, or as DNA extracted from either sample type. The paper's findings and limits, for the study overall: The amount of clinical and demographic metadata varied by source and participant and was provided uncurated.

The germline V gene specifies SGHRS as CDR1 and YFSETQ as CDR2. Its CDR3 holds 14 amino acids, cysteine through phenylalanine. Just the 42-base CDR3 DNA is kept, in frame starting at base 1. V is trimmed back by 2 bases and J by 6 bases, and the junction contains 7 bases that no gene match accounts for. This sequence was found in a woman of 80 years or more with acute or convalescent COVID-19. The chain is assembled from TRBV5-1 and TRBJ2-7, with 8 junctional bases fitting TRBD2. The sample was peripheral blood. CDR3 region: CASSFGGASVEQYF. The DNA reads TGCGCCAGCAGCTTCGGGGGGGCCTCGGTCGAGCAGTACTTC. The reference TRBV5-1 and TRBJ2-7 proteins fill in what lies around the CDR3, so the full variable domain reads KAGVTQTPRYLIKTRGQQVTLSCSPISGHRSVSWYQQTPGQGLQFLFEYFSETQRNKGNFPGRFSGRQFSNSRSEMNVSTLELGDSALYLCASSFGGASVEQYFGPGTRLTVT.